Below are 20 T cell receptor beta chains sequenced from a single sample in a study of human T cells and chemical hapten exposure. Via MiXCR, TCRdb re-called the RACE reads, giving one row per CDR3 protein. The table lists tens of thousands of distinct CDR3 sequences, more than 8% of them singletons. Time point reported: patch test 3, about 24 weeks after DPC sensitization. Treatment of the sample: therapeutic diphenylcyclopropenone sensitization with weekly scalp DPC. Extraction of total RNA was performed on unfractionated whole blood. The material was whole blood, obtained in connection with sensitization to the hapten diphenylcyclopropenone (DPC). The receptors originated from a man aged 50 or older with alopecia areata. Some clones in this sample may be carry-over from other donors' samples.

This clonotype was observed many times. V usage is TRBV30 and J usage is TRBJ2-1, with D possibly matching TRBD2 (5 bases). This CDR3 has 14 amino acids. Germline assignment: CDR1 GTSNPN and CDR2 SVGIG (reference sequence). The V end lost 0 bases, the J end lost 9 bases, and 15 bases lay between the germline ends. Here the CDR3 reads CAWSVRRQASEQFF. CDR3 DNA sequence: TGTGCCTGGAGTGTACGGAGGCAGGCGAGTGAGCAGTTCTTC.

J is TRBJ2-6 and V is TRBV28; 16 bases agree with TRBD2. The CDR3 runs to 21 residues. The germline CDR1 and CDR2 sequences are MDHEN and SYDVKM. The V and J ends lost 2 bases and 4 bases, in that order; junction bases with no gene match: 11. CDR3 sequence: CASSLLGLAGGPIKGANVLTF. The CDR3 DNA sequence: TGTGCCAGCAGTTTACTGGGACTAGCGGGAGGGCCGATTAAGGGGGCCAACGTCCTGACTTTC. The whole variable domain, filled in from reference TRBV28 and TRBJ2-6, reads DVKVTQSSRYLVKRTGEKVFLECVQDMDHENMFWYRQDPGLGLRLIYFSYDVKMKEKGDIPEGYSVSREKKERFSLILESASTNQTSMYLCASSLLGLAGGPIKGANVLTFGAGSRLTVL.

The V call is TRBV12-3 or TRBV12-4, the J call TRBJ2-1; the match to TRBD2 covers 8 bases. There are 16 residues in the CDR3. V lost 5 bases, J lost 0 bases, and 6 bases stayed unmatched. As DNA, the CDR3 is TGTGCCAGCAGTGAGGCTAGCGGGCGCTCCTACAATGAGCAGTTCTTC. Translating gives CASSEASGRSYNEQFF.

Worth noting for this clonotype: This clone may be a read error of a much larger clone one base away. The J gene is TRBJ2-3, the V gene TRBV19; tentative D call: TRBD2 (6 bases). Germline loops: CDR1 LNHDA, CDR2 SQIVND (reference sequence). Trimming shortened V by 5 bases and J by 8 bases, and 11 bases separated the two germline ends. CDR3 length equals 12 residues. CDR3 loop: CASSLTSCTQYF. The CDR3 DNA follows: TGTGCCAGTAGTCTAACTAGCTGTACGCAGTATTTT.

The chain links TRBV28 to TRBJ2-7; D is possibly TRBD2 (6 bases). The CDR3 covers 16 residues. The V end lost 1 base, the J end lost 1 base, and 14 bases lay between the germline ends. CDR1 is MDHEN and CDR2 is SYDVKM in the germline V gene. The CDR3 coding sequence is TGTGCCAGCAGTTTATCCCTTCGGGGGTATTCCTACGAGCAGTACTTC. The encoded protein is CASSLSLRGYSYEQYF.

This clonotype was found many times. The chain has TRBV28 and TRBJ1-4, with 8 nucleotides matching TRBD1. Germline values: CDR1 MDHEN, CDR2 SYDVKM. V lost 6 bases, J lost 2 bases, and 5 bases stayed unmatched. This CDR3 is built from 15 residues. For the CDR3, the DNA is TGTGCCAGCAGCCTAAACAGGGGGACTAATGAAAAACTGTTTTTT. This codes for CASSLNRGTNEKLFF.

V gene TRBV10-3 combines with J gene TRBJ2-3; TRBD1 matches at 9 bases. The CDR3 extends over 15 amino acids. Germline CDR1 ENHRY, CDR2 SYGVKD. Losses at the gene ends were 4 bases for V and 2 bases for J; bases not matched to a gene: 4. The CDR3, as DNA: TGTGCCATCAGTGCCCGACAGGGGGTCACAGATACGCAGTATTTT. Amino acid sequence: CAISARQGVTDTQYF.

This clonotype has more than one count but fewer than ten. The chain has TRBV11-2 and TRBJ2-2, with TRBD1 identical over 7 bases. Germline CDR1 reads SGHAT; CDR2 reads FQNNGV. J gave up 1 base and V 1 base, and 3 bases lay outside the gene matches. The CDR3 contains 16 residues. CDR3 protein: CASSLASGGNTGELFF. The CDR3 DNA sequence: TGTGCCAGCAGCTTAGCCTCAGGGGGGAACACCGGGGAGCTGTTTTTT.

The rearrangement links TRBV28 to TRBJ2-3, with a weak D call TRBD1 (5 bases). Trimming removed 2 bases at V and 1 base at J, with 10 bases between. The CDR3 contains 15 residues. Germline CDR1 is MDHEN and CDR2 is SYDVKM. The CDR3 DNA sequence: TGTGCCAGCAGTTTAGTTCAGGGCGGCACAGATACGCAGTATTTT. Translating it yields CASSLVQGGTDTQYF. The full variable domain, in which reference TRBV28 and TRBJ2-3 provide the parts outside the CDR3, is DVKVTQSSRYLVKRTGEKVFLECVQDMDHENMFWYRQDPGLGLRLIYFSYDVKMKEKGDIPEGYSVSREKKERFSLILESASTNQTSMYLCASSLVQGGTDTQYFGPGTRLTVL.

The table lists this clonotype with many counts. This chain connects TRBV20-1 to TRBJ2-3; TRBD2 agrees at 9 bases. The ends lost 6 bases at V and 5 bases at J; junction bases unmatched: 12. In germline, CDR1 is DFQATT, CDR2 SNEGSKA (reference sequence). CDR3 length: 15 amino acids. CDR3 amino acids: CSAPLGGRGRDTQYF. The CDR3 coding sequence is TGCAGTGCCCCCCTTGGCGGGAGGGGTAGAGATACGCAGTATTTT.

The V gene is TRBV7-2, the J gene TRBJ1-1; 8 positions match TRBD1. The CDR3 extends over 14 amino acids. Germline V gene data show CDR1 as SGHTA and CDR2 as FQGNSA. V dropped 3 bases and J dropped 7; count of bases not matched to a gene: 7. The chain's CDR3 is CASSFGTGSHEAFF. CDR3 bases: TGTGCCAGCAGCTTCGGGACAGGATCCCATGAAGCTTTCTTT.

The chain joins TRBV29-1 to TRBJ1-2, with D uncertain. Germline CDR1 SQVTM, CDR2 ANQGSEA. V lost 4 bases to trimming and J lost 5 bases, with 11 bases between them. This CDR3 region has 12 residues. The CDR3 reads CSVAEGGYGYTF. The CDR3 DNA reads TGCAGCGTTGCAGAGGGAGGGTATGGCTACACCTTC.

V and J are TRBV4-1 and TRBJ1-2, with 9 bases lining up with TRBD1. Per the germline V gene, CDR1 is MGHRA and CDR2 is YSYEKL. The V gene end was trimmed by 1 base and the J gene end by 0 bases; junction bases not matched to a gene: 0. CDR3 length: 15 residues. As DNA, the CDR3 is TGCGCCAGCAGCCAAGGACAGGGGGCTAACTATGGCTACACCTTC. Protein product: CASSQGQGANYGYTF.

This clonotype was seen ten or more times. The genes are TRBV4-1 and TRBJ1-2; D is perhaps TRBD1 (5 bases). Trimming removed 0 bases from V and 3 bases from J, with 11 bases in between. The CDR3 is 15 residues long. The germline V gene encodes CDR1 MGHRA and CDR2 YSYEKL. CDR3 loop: CASSQDRDGYYGYTF. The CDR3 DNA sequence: TGCGCCAGCAGCCAAGATCGGGACGGATACTATGGCTACACCTTC.

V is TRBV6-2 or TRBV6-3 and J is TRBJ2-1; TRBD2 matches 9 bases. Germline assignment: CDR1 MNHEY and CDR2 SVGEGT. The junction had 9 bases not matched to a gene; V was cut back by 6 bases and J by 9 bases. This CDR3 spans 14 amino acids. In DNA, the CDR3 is TGTGCCAGCAGCCCAGCGGGAGGAGGAATTGAGCAGTTCTTC. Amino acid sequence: CASSPAGGGIEQFF.

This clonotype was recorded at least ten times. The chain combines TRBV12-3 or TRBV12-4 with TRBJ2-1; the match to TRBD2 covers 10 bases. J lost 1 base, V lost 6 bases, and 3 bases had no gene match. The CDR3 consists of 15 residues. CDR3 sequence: CASSLGLASYNEQFF. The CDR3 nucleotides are TGTGCCAGCAGCTTGGGACTAGCGTCCTACAATGAGCAGTTCTTC.

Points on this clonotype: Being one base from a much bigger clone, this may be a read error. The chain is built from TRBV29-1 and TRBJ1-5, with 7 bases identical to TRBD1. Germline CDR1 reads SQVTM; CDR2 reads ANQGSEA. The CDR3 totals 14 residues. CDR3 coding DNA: TGCAGCGTTGCGACAGGGACGAGCAATCGGCCCCAGCATTTT. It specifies CSVATGTSNRPQHF.

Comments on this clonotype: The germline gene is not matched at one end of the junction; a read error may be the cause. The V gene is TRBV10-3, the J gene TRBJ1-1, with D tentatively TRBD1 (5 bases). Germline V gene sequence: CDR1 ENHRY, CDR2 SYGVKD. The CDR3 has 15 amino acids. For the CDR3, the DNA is TGTGCCATCAATGAGTCGAAAAGGGGCAACACTGAAGCTTTCTTT. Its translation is CAINESKRGNTEAFF.

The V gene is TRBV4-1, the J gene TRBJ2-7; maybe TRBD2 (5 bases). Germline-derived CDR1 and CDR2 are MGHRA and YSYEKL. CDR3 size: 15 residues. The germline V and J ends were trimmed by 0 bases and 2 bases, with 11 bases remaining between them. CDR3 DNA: TGCGCCAGCAGCCAAGAGCCCAGCGGCGCCTACGAGCAGTACTTC. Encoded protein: CASSQEPSGAYEQYF.

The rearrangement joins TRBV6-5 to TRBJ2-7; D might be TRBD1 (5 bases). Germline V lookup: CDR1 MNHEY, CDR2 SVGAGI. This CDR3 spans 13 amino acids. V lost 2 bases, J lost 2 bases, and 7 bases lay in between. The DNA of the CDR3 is TGTGCCAGCAGTTACGACAGTACCTACGAGCAGTACTTC. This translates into CASSYDSTYEQYF.